This T cell receptor (beta chain) was found in a study of T cells after yellow fever vaccination. TCRdb processed the 5' RACE reads anew with MiXCR; each CDR3 protein has one entry. The data hold roughly 400,000 distinct CDR3 sequences, with roughly a sixth observed a single time. This CDR3 is built from 14 residues. Germline lookup yields CDR1 SGHAT and CDR2 FQNNGV. Trimming stripped 6 bases from V and 4 bases from J, with 13 bases between. This sample comprised PBMCs, obtained before the yellow fever booster vaccination. The sequence came from a man between 18 and 29 years old who received the YFV17D yellow fever vaccine. The chain uses TRBV11-2 and TRBJ2-1; D call uncertain. The CDR3 spells CASRLPGQYNEQFF. In DNA, the CDR3 is TGTGCCAGCAGGCTCCCGGGCCAATACAATGAGCAGTTCTTC.